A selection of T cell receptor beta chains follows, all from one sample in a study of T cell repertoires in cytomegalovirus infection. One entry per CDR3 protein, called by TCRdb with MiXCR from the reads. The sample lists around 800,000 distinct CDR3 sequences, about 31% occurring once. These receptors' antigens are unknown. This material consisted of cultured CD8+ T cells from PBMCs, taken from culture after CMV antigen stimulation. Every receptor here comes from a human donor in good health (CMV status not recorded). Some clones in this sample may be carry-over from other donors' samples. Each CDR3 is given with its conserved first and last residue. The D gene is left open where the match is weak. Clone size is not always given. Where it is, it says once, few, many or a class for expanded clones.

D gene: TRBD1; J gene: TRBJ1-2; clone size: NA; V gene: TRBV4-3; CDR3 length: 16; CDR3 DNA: TGCGCCAGCAGCCAAGATTTGGGACAGGGGCTTCGTGGCTACACCTTC; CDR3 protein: CASSQDLGQGLRGYTF
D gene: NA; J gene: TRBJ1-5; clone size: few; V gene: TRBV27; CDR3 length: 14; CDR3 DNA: TGTGCCAGCAGTCCCTCAGGGGTAGATCAGCCCCAGCATTTT; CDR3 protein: CASSPSGVDQPQHF
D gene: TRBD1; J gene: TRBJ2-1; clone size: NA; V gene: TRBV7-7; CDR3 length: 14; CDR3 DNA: TGTGCTAGCAGCCGTGGTACAGGGGGCAATGAGCAGTTCTTC; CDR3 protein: CASSRGTGGNEQFF
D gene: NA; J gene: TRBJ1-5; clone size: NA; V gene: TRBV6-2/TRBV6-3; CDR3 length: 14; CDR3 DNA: TGTACCAGCAGGACCGGGACCCGAAGGCAGCCCCAGCATTTT; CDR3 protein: CTSRTGTRRQPQHF
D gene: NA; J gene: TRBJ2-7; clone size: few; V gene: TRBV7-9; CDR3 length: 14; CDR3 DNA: TGTGCCAGCAGTGAGCCTCAGAATCTACGAGGGCAGTACTTC; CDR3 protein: CASSEPQNLRGQYF
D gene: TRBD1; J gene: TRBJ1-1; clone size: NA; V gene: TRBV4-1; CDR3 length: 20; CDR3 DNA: TGCGCCAGCAGCCAAGACCCAGTGAGCCGGGACAGTAGACTCGGAGTAAAAGCTTTCTTT; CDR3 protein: CASSQDPVSRDSRLGVKAFF
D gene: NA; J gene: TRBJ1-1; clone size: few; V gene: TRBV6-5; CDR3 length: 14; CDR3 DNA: TGTGCCAGCAGTTACGAGTTGGAGAACACTGAAGCTTTCTTT; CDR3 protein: CASSYELENTEAFF
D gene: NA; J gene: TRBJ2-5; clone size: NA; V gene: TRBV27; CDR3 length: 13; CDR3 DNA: TGTGCCAGCAGTTCCTACGGCCAAGAGACCCAGTACTTC; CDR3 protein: CASSSYGQETQYF
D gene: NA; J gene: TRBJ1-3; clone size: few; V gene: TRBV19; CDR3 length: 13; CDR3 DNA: TGTGCCAGTAGTTGGGGGACTGGAAACACCATATATTTT; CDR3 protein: CASSWGTGNTIYF
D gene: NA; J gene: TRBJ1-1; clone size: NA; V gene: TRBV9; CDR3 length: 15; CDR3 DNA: TGTGCCAGCAGCGACGCGGGGCAGGGAAGGACTGAAGCTTTCTTT; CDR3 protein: CASSDAGQGRTEAFF
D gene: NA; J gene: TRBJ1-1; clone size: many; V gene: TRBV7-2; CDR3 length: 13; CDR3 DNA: TGTGCCAGCAGCTCATACCGATACACTGAAGCTTTCTTT; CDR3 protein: CASSSYRYTEAFF